This T cell receptor (beta chain) was observed in a study of shared clonotypes between healthy human individuals. Overall study: Plates per donor: three CD4 naive, three CD4 memory, two CD8 naive, one CD8 memory. Study outcomes and limitations: The low donor count limited represented genetic and exposure-history diversity.

About this clone: The antigen remains undetermined.

V dropped 8 bases and J dropped 3 bases, with 14 bases sitting between them. The CDR3 has 13 amino acids. The germline gives CDR1 MNHEY, CDR2 SMNVEV (reference sequence). CD45RO-negative CD8 cells positively selected for CCR7 made up the naive population, which excluded terminally differentiated effector memory CD45RA+ cells. Here immunoSEQ multiplex PCR was the method, and the copy in TCRdb shows in-frame clones only, minus some. The sample holds more than 2 million clones, 93% seen once. This TCR was recovered from a man between 18 and 35 years old in good health. Some clones in this sample may be carry-over from other donors' samples. What was sequenced was naive CD8+ T cells from PBMCs. The rearrangement links TRBV27 to TRBJ2-7; D possibly corresponds to TRBD2 (5 bases). The CDR3 sequence: CASSNRGVYEQYF. The CDR3 DNA reads TGTGCCAGCTCAAATCGGGGAGTCTACGAGCAGTACTTC.